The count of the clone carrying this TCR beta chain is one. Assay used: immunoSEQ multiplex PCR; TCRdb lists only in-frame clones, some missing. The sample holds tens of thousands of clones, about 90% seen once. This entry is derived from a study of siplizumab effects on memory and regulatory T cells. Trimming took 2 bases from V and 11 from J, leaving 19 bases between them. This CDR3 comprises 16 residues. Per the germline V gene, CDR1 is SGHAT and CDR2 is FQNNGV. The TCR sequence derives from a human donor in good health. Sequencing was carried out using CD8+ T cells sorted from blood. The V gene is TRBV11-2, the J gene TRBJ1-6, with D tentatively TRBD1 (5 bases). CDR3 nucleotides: TGTGCCAGCAGCTTAAATCAAATGCCAGGGATCACACCCCTCCACTTT. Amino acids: CASSLNQMPGITPLHF. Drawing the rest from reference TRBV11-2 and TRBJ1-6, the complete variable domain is EAGVAQSPRYKIIEKRQSVAFWCNPISGHATLYWYQQILGQGPKLLIQFQNNGVVDDSQLPKDRFSAERLKGVDSTLKIQPAKLEDSAVYLCASSLNQMPGITPLHFGNGTRLTVT.